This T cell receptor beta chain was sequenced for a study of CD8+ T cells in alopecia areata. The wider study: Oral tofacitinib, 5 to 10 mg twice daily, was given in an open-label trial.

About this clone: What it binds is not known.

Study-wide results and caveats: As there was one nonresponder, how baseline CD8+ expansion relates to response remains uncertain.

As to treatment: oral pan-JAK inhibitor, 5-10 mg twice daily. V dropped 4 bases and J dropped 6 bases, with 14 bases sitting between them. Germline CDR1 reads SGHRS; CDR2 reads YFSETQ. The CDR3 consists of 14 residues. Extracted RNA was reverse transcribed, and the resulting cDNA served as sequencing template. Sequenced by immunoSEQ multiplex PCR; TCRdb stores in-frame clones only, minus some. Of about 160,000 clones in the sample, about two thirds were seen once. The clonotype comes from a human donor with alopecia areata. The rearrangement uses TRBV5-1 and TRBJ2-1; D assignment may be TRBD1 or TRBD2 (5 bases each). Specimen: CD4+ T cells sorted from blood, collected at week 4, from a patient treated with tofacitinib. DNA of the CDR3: TGCGCCAGCAGCGGGACGCTTGCAGGCAATGAGCAGTTCTTC. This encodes CASSGTLAGNEQFF.